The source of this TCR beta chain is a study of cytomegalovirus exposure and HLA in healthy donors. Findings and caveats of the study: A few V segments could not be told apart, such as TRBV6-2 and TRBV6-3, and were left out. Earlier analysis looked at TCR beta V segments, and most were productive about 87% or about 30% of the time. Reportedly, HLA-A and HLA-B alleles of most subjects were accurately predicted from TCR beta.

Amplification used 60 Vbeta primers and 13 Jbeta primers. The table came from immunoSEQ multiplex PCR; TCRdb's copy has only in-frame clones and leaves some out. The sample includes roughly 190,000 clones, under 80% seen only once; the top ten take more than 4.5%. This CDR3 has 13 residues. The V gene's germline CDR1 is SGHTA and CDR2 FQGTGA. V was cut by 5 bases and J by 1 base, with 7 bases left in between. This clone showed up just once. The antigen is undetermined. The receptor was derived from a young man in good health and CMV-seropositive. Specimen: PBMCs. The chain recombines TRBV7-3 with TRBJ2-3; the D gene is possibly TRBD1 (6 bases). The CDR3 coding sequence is TGTGCCAGCAGCAGACAGGGCACAGATACGCAGTATTTT. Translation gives CASSRQGTDTQYF.